This T cell receptor (beta chain) was recovered during a study of PD-1 blockade in classical Hodgkin lymphoma. The overall study: Patients received nivolumab 3 mg/kg intravenously every 2 weeks.

Sequenced by immunoSEQ multiplex PCR; TCRdb stores in-frame clones only, minus some. The sample includes some 150,000 clones, approximately 81% of them seen just once. Brentuximab vedotin exposure varied among the patients, all of whom had relapsed after autologous stem cell transplantation. Best responses were complete response, partial response or progressive disease. In germline, CDR1 is MNHEY, CDR2 SMNVEV (reference sequence). This CDR3 has 12 residues. V dropped 0 bases and J dropped 6 bases, with 6 bases sitting between them. V is TRBV27 and J is TRBJ2-7; D remains ambiguous. The TCR comes from a human donor with classical Hodgkin lymphoma. Sequences were derived from peripheral blood mononuclear cells (PBMCs), sampled before the second cycle of nivolumab. Written as DNA, the CDR3 is TGTGCCAGCAGTTTATCGGGGTTCGAGCAGTACTTC. It yields the protein CASSLSGFEQYF.